The 5 T cell receptor beta chains given below trace back to one sample, sequenced in a study of blood T cell repertoires in COVID-19 (dated by TCRdb to 2020 to 2022). Library prep was done by the immunoSEQ multiplex PCR assay. TCRdb stores this immuneACCESS table with in-frame sequences only. Part of the clones is absent; in the studies checked, under half of the shortfall reflects unresolved V genes, and no reason is known for the rest. A total of 180,000 or so clones appear in this sample, approximately 80% of them only once. Approximately 15% of the sample is taken by the ten largest. The material sequenced was PBMCs or T cells enriched from blood (not recorded which). The source is a man in his sixties who had been exposed to COVID-19.

The chain joins TRBV19 to TRBJ1-2; 7 bases are a match to TRBD1. The CDR3 length is 14 residues. Trimming at V came to 4 bases and at J to 5 bases, leaving 7 bases not matched to a gene. Per germline, CDR1 LNHDA and CDR2 SQIVND (reference sequence). CDR3 loop: CASSTPGTAYGYTF. The CDR3 DNA reads TGTGCCAGTAGTACCCCCGGGACAGCTTATGGCTACACCTTC.

This chain connects TRBV5-5 to TRBJ2-7; D perhaps matches TRBD2 (5 bases). The CDR3 sequence is 11 residues long. The V and J ends lost 4 bases and 7 bases respectively, with 9 bases between them. CDR1 and CDR2 from the germline V gene are SGHKS and YYEKEE (reference sequence). CDR3 sequence reads: CASSLWREQYF. As DNA, the CDR3 is TGTGCCAGCAGCCTCTGGAGGGAGCAGTACTTC.

The rearrangement uses TRBV28 and TRBJ1-2; D is possibly TRBD1 (6 bases). The CDR3 length is 17 residues. CDR1 MDHEN and CDR2 SYDVKM come from the germline V gene. Trimming removed 7 bases at V and 0 bases at J, with 21 bases between. In DNA, the CDR3 is TGTGCCAGCACCTGGGGGGGCAGGCGGCCCGCTAACTATGGCTACACCTTC. This codes for CASTWGGRRPANYGYTF.

The rearrangement uses TRBV27 and TRBJ2-5; TRBD1 matches at 7 bases. With 5 bases clipped from V and 1 base from J, the junction kept 4 bases outside the gene matches. This CDR3 region has 14 residues. Germline V lookup: CDR1 MNHEY, CDR2 SMNVEV (reference sequence). The CDR3 bases are TGTGCCAGCAGTAGGACAGGTCCCCAAGAGACCCAGTACTTC. As protein: CASSRTGPQETQYF.

This clone was seen just once. The same CDR3 is also encoded by other DNA sequences in this sample. V is TRBV10-3 and J is TRBJ2-3; D not resolved. V was clipped by 0 bases and J by 0 bases, with 7 bases between them. The CDR3 is 15 residues long. CDR1 is ENHRY and CDR2 is SYGVKD in the germline V gene. CDR3 DNA: TGTGCCATCAGTGAGTCAAGAGCTAGCACAGATACGCAGTATTTT. Translated: CAISESRASTDTQYF.